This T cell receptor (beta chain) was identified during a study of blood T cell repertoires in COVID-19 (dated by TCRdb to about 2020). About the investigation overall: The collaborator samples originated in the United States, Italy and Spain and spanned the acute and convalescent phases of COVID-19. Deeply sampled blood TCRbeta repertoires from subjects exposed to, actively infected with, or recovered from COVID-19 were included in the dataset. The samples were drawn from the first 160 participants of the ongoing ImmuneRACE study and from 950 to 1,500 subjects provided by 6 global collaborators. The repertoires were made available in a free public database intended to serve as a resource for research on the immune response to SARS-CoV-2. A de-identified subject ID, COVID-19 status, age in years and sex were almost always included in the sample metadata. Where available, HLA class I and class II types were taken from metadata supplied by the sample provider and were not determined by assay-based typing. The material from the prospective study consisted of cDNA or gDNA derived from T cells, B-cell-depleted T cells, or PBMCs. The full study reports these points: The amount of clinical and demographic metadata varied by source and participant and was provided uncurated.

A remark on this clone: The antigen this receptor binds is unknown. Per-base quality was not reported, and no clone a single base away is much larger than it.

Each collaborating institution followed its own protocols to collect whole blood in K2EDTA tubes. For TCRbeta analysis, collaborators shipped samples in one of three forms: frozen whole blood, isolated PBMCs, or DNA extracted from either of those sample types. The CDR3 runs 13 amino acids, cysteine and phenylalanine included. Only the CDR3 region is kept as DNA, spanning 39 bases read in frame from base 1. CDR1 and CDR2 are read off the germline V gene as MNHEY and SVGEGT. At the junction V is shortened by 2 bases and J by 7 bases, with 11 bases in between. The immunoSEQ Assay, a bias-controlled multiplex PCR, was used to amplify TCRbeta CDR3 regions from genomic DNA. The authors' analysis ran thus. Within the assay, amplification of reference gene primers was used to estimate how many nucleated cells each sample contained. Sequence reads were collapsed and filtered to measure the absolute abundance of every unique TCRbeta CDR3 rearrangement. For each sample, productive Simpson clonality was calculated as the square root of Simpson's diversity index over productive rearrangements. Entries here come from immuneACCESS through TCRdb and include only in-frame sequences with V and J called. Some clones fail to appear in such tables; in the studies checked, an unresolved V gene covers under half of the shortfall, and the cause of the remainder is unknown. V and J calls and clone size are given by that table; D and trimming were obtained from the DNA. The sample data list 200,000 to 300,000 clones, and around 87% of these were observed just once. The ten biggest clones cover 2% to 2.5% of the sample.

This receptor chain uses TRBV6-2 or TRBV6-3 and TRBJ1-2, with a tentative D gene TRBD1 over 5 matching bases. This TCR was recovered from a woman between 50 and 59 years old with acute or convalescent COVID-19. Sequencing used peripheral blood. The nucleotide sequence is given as TGTGCCAGCAGTTACGCAGGGAGGGTTGGCTACACCTTC. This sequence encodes CASSYAGRVGYTF.